This T cell receptor beta chain was observed in a study of cytotoxic CD8 clonotypes in ibrutinib-treated CLL. Study overall: Researchers reported about 10 relapsed/refractory and over 14 treatment-naive patients, 17 of them IGHV unmutated.

The repertoire was sequenced with immunoSEQ multiplex PCR; TCRdb's copy has only in-frame clones and lacks some. In the table there are roughly 250,000 clones, 70% of which are singletons. Trimming shortened V by 2 bases and J by 0 bases, and 7 bases separated the two germline ends. The germline gives CDR1 SGHTA, CDR2 FQGNSA. The CDR3 is made up of 15 amino acids. The clonotype originates from a human donor with chronic lymphocytic leukemia. The sample was PBMCs, taken after 24 months of ibrutinib treatment. V usage is TRBV7-2 and J usage is TRBJ2-2; no definite D call. The CDR3 DNA follows: TGTGCCAGCAGCTTATTACATACGAACACCGGGGAGCTGTTTTTT. Protein: CASSLLHTNTGELFF.